A single sample is the source of the 7 T cell receptor beta chains below, sequenced in a study of OX40 agonist ivuxolimab in advanced cancers. Only in-frame clones appear in the TCRdb table, and some are missing; sequencing was by immunoSEQ multiplex PCR. The data contain approximately 26,000 clones, roughly 79% of them singletons. The source was CD4+ or CD8+ T cells sorted from blood, collected in a trial of the OX40 agonist ivuxolimab. The receptors were sampled from an adult with an advanced solid tumor such as melanoma, head and neck, liver or kidney cancer.

The chain combines TRBV27 with TRBJ2-3; TRBD2 matches at 8 bases. The length of the CDR3 is 15 residues. From germline, CDR1 is MNHEY and CDR2 SMNVEV (reference sequence). Trimming cost V 4 bases and J 5 bases; bases outside gene matches: 8. The CDR3 DNA is TGTGCCAGCAGTTACCAAGGACTAGCCGGAGATACGCAGTATTTT. Translation: CASSYQGLAGDTQYF.

This clone was found a few times. The chain uses TRBV6-5 and TRBJ1-2; the D is unclear. This CDR3 is built from 14 residues. In germline, CDR1 is MNHEY, CDR2 SVGAGI. V was cut by 6 bases and J by 0 bases, with 11 bases left in between. The CDR3 loop is CASREQKANYGYTF. In nucleotides, the CDR3 is TGTGCCAGCAGAGAACAGAAAGCTAACTATGGCTACACCTTC.

The chain combines TRBV10-3 with TRBJ2-1; 9 bases match TRBD1. There are 15 residues in the CDR3. Germline trimming cut 10 bases from V and 6 bases from J; bases unmatched to any gene: 13. In germline, CDR1 is ENHRY, CDR2 SYGVKD. CDR3 sequence reads: CASLPQGALGNEQFF. In nucleotides, the CDR3 is TGTGCCAGCTTGCCACAGGGGGCATTAGGCAATGAGCAGTTCTTC.

The V and J genes are TRBV6-1 and TRBJ1-5; D ambiguous. The CDR3 is 15 amino acids. Trimming stripped 7 bases from V and 0 bases from J, with 13 bases between. Looked up from germline, CDR1 is MNHNS and CDR2 is SASEGT. The CDR3 loop reads CASTLPGNSNQPQHF. The CDR3 nucleotides are TGTGCCAGCACCCTACCGGGGAATAGCAATCAGCCCCAGCATTTT.

The chain combines TRBV4-2 with TRBJ1-5; 8 positions match TRBD1. V was clipped by 4 bases and J by 1 base; unmatched bases: 6. The CDR3 covers 16 residues. Germline-derived CDR1 and CDR2 are LGHNA and YNFKEQ. The CDR3 spells CASSREQGASNQPQHF. DNA of the CDR3: TGTGCCAGCAGCCGGGAGCAGGGGGCCAGCAATCAGCCCCAGCATTTT.

CDR3 sequence: CASSQTPSYEQYF. The CDR3, as DNA: TGTGCCAGCAGCCAGACGCCCTCCTACGAGCAGTACTTC. The chain joins TRBV6-5 to TRBJ2-7; D is undetermined. In germline, CDR1 is MNHEY, CDR2 SVGAGI. Trimming pared 6 bases from V and 0 bases from J, leaving 9 bases between. CDR3 length equals 13 residues.

This clone was detected only once. The rearrangement joins TRBV30 to TRBJ1-2; TRBD1 aligns across 9 bases. CDR3 length equals 14 residues. V gave up 2 bases and J gave up 8 bases; unmatched junction bases: 9. The germline V gene has CDR1 GTSNPN and CDR2 SVGIG (reference sequence). The chain's CDR3 is CAWSPRTGEGGYTF. DNA for the CDR3: TGTGCCTGGAGTCCCCGGACAGGGGAGGGCGGCTACACCTTC.